Below, 27 T cell receptor beta chains from the same sample are listed, as sequenced in a study of blood T cell repertoires in COVID-19. This table comes from immunoSEQ multiplex PCR, and its TCRdb copy is limited to in-frame clones, with some not included. The sample carries about 160,000 clones, around 85% recorded once. Sample: peripheral blood. All receptors derive from a human donor with acute or convalescent COVID-19. The donor label of this sample is uncertain.

The genes are TRBV19 and TRBJ1-5, with D uncertain. Germline values: CDR1 LNHDA, CDR2 SQIVND (reference sequence). The V and J ends lost 2 bases and 1 base respectively, with 12 bases between them. The CDR3 runs to 16 residues. DNA of the CDR3: TGTGCCAGTAGTATATTGCGGGTGATCAGCAATCAGCCCCAGCATTTT. Translated: CASSILRVISNQPQHF.

The chain employs TRBV7-9 and TRBJ2-3; 14 nucleotides line up with TRBD2. V shed 5 bases, J shed 3 bases, and the junction held 13 bases outside the gene matches. Germline V gene data show CDR1 as SEHNR and CDR2 as FQNEAQ (reference sequence). This CDR3 is 19 amino acids long. The CDR3 region is CASSPFERLAGGRTDTQYF. In DNA, the CDR3 is TGTGCCAGCAGCCCGTTTGAGAGACTAGCGGGGGGGAGGACAGATACGCAGTATTTT.

The chain is built from TRBV6-1 and TRBJ1-5; 7 bases fit TRBD1. The CDR3 runs to 13 residues. Germline V gene data show CDR1 as MNHNS and CDR2 as SASEGT. The junction had 8 bases not matched to a gene; V was cut back by 3 bases and J by 12 bases. The CDR3, as DNA: TGTGCCAGCAGTGATCTGAACCGGGACAGCCAGCATTTT. Its translation is CASSDLNRDSQHF.

This clone has more than one count but fewer than ten. The CDR3 DNA reads TGTGCCAGCAGCTCACTCCGGGACAGGGTAGATGGCTACACCTTC. It is translated as CASSSLRDRVDGYTF. V gene TRBV11-2 combines with J gene TRBJ1-2, with TRBD1 matching over 9 bases. Germline V gene lookup returns CDR1 SGHAT and CDR2 FQNNGV. V dropped 4 bases and J dropped 6; count of bases not matched to a gene: 9. This CDR3 contains 15 residues. The whole variable domain, filled in from reference TRBV11-2 and TRBJ1-2, reads EAGVAQSPRYKIIEKRQSVAFWCNPISGHATLYWYQQILGQGPKLLIQFQNNGVVDDSQLPKDRFSAERLKGVDSTLKIQPAKLEDSAVYLCASSSLRDRVDGYTFGSGTRLTVV.

V usage is TRBV19 and J usage is TRBJ1-1; D possibly corresponds to TRBD1 (5 bases). The V end was cut by 2 bases, the J end by 1 base, with 8 bases between. The CDR3 length is 14 residues. Germline V gives CDR1 LNHDA, CDR2 SQIVND (reference sequence). In DNA form, the CDR3 reads TGTGCCAGTAGTATATACGGGGGGAACACTGAAGCTTTCTTT. As protein: CASSIYGGNTEAFF.

The V gene is TRBV5-1, the J gene TRBJ2-1; D is possibly TRBD2 (5 bases). The V gene lost 4 bases and the J gene lost 0 bases, with 17 bases spanning the gap. The CDR3 is 17 amino acids. Germline CDR1 SGHRS, CDR2 YFSETQ. CDR3 coding DNA: TGCGCCAGCAGCCCGGTTGGAGGCAGAACCTCCTACAATGAGCAGTTCTTC. It encodes CASSPVGGRTSYNEQFF. The complete variable domain, with remaining parts taken from reference TRBV5-1 and TRBJ2-1, reads KAGVTQTPRYLIKTRGQQVTLSCSPISGHRSVSWYQQTPGQGLQFLFEYFSETQRNKGNFPGRFSGRQFSNSRSEMNVSTLELGDSALYLCASSPVGGRTSYNEQFFGPGTRLTVL.

This chain joins TRBV3-1 (or the pseudogene TRBV3-2) and TRBJ2-5; possible D gene TRBD1, 5 bases. Germline CDR1 reads LGHDT; CDR2 reads YNNKEL (reference sequence). This CDR3 has 15 amino acids. V was trimmed by 1 base and J by 1 base, leaving 10 bases between them. The CDR3 nucleotides are TGTGCCAGCAGCCAAGGACAGACTCTCCAAGAGACCCAGTACTTC. Its protein is CASSQGQTLQETQYF.

The chain carries TRBV10-3 and TRBJ2-7, with 11 bases aligning to TRBD1. The J segment lost 2 bases and the V segment lost 5 bases, leaving 5 bases of the junction unmatched. CDR3 length: 15 amino acids. From germline, CDR1 is ENHRY and CDR2 SYGVKD. CDR3 DNA: TGTGCCATCAGTAACGGGGGACAGGGGGCCTACGAGCAGTACTTC. Protein sequence: CAISNGGQGAYEQYF.

The chain is built from TRBV27 and TRBJ2-1, with a tentative D call TRBD2 (5 bases). Germline assignment: CDR1 MNHEY and CDR2 SMNVEV (reference sequence). The CDR3 consists of 14 residues. V lost 3 bases and J lost 7, with 13 bases in between. CDR3 in amino acids: CASSFYLAGNEQFF. The CDR3 coding sequence is TGTGCCAGCAGTTTTTACCTAGCAGGTAATGAGCAGTTCTTC.

This chain links TRBV12-3 or TRBV12-4 with TRBJ1-2; D gene uncertain. This CDR3 has 13 residues. V was trimmed by 3 bases and J by 8 bases, leaving 13 bases between them. The CDR3 DNA is TGTGCCAGCAGTTTGAACAGCTATGGAGGCTACACCTTC. This encodes CASSLNSYGGYTF.

The V and J genes are TRBV19 and TRBJ2-1, with a tentative D call TRBD1 (5 bases). The CDR3 has 14 residues. The V gene lost 3 bases and the J gene lost 8 bases, with 14 bases spanning the gap. Germline CDR1 and CDR2: LNHDA and SQIVND (reference sequence). CDR3 coding DNA: TGTGCCAGTAGTATCGGTGCAGGGTACGATGAGCAGTTCTTC. It encodes CASSIGAGYDEQFF.

The chain recombines TRBV7-9 with TRBJ1-3; 7 bases line up with TRBD1. The germline V gene has CDR1 SEHNR and CDR2 FQNEAQ (reference sequence). The CDR3 spans 14 residues. Trimming took 3 bases from V and 4 from J; bases not matched to a gene: 3. CDR3 bases: TGTGCCAGCAGCTTTAAGGGGGCCGGAAACACCATATATTTT. As protein: CASSFKGAGNTIYF.

J is TRBJ1-5 and V is TRBV10-1, with D possibly being TRBD1 (6 bases). This CDR3 has 13 amino acids. The V end was cut by 10 bases, the J end by 4 bases, with 14 bases between. Looked up from germline, CDR1 is WNHNN and CDR2 is SYGVQD (reference sequence). CDR3 protein: CATLGDKNQPQHF. CDR3 nucleotides: TGCGCCACCTTGGGGGACAAAAATCAGCCCCAGCATTTT.

The rearrangement joins TRBV11-2 to TRBJ1-6, with unresolved D. Germline-derived CDR1 and CDR2 are SGHAT and FQNNGV. Trimming took 5 bases from V and 6 from J, leaving 14 bases between them. CDR3 length: 15 residues. CDR3 sequence: CASSLTGILNSPLHF. CDR3 sequence (DNA): TGTGCCAGCAGCCTAACCGGGATTCTTAATTCACCCCTCCACTTT.

The chain joins TRBV5-1 to TRBJ2-2; no clear D. V was shortened by 4 bases and J by 1 base, with 11 bases between the two germline ends. The CDR3 loop spans 15 amino acids. Germline V lookup: CDR1 SGHRS, CDR2 YFSETQ. The DNA of the CDR3 is TGCGCCAGCAGCCTTGTCACGGGGAACACCGGGGAGCTGTTTTTT. Its translation is CASSLVTGNTGELFF.

This clone was counted between two and nine times. V is TRBV24-1 and J is TRBJ2-2; 8 bases are shared with TRBD2. There are 16 residues in the CDR3. V lost 2 bases, J lost 3 bases, and 4 bases stayed unmatched. CDR1 is KGHDR, CDR2 SFDVKD, per germline. The CDR3 DNA follows: TGTGCCACCAGTGATTCGAAAGCGGGGGACACCGGGGAGCTGTTTTTT. Amino acid sequence: CATSDSKAGDTGELFF.

The rearrangement links TRBV5-6 to TRBJ2-7, with TRBD1 matching over 7 bases. The CDR3 has 12 residues. The germline gives CDR1 SGHDT, CDR2 YYEEEE. V trimming: 5 bases; J trimming: 4 bases; junction bases outside the gene matches: 3. The CDR3 DNA follows: TGTGCCAGCAGGGGGGACAGTTACGAGCAGTACTTC. Translating it yields CASRGDSYEQYF.

The chain has TRBV5-4 and TRBJ2-1; 7 positions agree with TRBD1. This CDR3 has 14 amino acids. Germline V lookup: CDR1 SGHNT, CDR2 YYREEE (reference sequence). Trimming at V came to 0 bases and at J to 7 bases, leaving 4 bases not matched to a gene. The CDR3 protein is CASSLGGGRNEQFF. The CDR3 bases are TGTGCCAGCAGCTTGGGAGGGGGCAGGAATGAGCAGTTCTTC.

This clone appeared many times. The chain links TRBV2 to TRBJ2-7, with D perhaps TRBD1 (6 bases). The CDR3 consists of 13 residues. Germline V lookup: CDR1 SNHLY, CDR2 FYNNEI. V lost 6 bases to trimming and J lost 2 bases, with 11 bases between them. The CDR3 loop reads CASSITGTYEQYF. The DNA of the CDR3 is TGTGCCAGCAGCATAACAGGGACCTACGAGCAGTACTTC.

The chain recombines TRBV19 with TRBJ2-1; D is unresolved. Trimming removed 5 bases at V and 4 bases at J, with 12 bases between. The CDR3 extends over 14 amino acids. The germline V gene encodes CDR1 LNHDA and CDR2 SQIVND (reference sequence). CDR3 sequence reads: CASSGAIRYNEQFF. CDR3 nucleotide sequence: TGTGCCAGTAGTGGAGCGATTAGGTACAATGAGCAGTTCTTC.

The CDR3 reads CASSLFEGPTEAFF. CDR3 nucleotide sequence: TGCGCCAGCAGCTTGTTTGAGGGTCCCACTGAAGCTTTCTTT. The chain joins TRBV5-1 to TRBJ1-1; D not certain. V lost 1 base and J 4 bases, leaving 11 bases between the germline ends. The CDR3 totals 14 residues. CDR1 and CDR2 from the germline V gene are SGHRS and YFSETQ. Using reference TRBV5-1 and TRBJ1-1 for the parts outside the CDR3, the full variable domain is KAGVTQTPRYLIKTRGQQVTLSCSPISGHRSVSWYQQTPGQGLQFLFEYFSETQRNKGNFPGRFSGRQFSNSRSEMNVSTLELGDSALYLCASSLFEGPTEAFFGQGTRLTVV.

The chain links TRBV6-2 or TRBV6-3 to TRBJ1-1; 9 nucleotides align to TRBD1. Per the germline V gene, CDR1 is MNHEY and CDR2 is SVGEGT. There are 16 residues in the CDR3. J gave up 5 bases and V 5 bases, and 12 bases lay outside the gene matches. CDR3 loop: CASSRTGQGRRTEAFF. In DNA form, the CDR3 reads TGTGCCAGCAGTCGTACTGGACAGGGGAGAAGGACTGAAGCTTTCTTT.

The V call is TRBV5-4, the J call TRBJ1-4; D is unclear. The ends were cut back, 4 bases at V and 6 bases at J, with 13 bases in the middle. The CDR3 has 14 residues. The V gene's germline CDR1 is SGHNT and CDR2 YYREEE (reference sequence). CDR3 loop: CASSPQVGDEKLFF. CDR3 DNA: TGTGCCAGCAGCCCGCAGGTCGGCGATGAAAAACTGTTTTTT.

This rearrangement joins TRBV19 to TRBJ2-7; the D gene is possibly TRBD1 (6 bases). The CDR3 loop spans 15 amino acids. In germline, CDR1 is LNHDA, CDR2 SQIVND (reference sequence). Between the trimmed V and J ends, which lost 3 bases and 4 bases, there was a span of 16 bases. CDR3 coding DNA: TGTGCCAGTAGTATTCTCCAGGGGTCCTTATACGAGCAGTACTTC. It codes for CASSILQGSLYEQYF.

The chain is built from TRBV25-1 and TRBJ1-3; D is undetermined. Germline CDR1 is MGHDK and CDR2 is SYGVNS. The CDR3 sequence is 13 residues long. Trimming pared 7 bases from V and 0 bases from J, leaving 7 bases between. CDR3 protein: CASTFSSGNTIYF. CDR3 coding DNA: TGTGCCAGCACTTTCTCCTCTGGAAACACCATATATTTT.

The CDR3 coding sequence is TGTGCCAGCAGCCAAGACCCCAAACCGGGACAGCCTAACTATGGCTACACCTTC. This codes for CASSQDPKPGQPNYGYTF. The chain joins TRBV3-1 (or the pseudogene TRBV3-2) to TRBJ1-2, with 7 bases lining up with TRBD1. The J segment lost 0 bases and the V segment lost 0 bases, leaving 10 bases of the junction unmatched. This CDR3 comprises 18 residues. Per the germline V gene, CDR1 is LGHDT and CDR2 is YNNKEL (reference sequence).

The chain couples TRBV4-1 to TRBJ1-5; 12 bases match TRBD1. CDR1 and CDR2 (germline): MGHRA, YSYEKL. J was trimmed by 3 bases and V by 1 base; bases with no gene match: 7. The CDR3 loop spans 18 amino acids. The CDR3 nucleotides read TGCGCCAGCAGCCAAGTCTGGGACAGGGGGCGATTCAATCAGCCCCAGCATTTT. Translated: CASSQVWDRGRFNQPQHF.